This T cell receptor beta chain was documented in a study of T cells after yellow fever vaccination. General observations from the study: Reappearing after the booster were most of the clones from primary vaccination (96% CD4, 75% to 90% CD8). Of the clonotypes, a small share occurred in both CD4 and CD8 compartments.

TCRdb re-analysed the 5' RACE reads in MiXCR, keeping a single row per CDR3 protein. The repertoire holds roughly 120,000 distinct CDR3 sequences, roughly 7.9% seen once, with over 2.5% in the top ten. The CDR3 runs to 13 residues. V was pared by 11 bases and J by 4 bases, with 14 bases between. The germline V gene has CDR1 ENHRY and CDR2 SYGVKD. This clonotype has ten or more counts. Its antigen is not identified. The genes are TRBV10-3 and TRBJ2-2; D call uncertain. This specimen was CD4+ T cells sorted from PBMCs, taken roughly 45 days after the first yellow fever vaccination. The receptor was derived from a man aged 18 to 30 who received the YFV17D yellow fever vaccine. CDR3 protein: CAVTAVITGELFF. As DNA, the CDR3 is TGTGCCGTAACGGCCGTTATCACCGGGGAGCTGTTTTTT.